The present entry profiles one T cell receptor (beta chain) with its context. Its antigen is undetermined. In the same sample, other DNA sequences code for this CDR3. Data came from immunoSEQ multiplex PCR; TCRdb stores just in-frame clones and leaves some out. The table has some 51,000 clones, approximately 86% seen once; the top ten hold 9.5% to 15%. V lost 3 bases to trimming and J lost 0 bases, with 9 bases between them. The CDR3 extends over 15 amino acids. CDR1 and CDR2 from the germline V gene are MNHNS and SASEGT. This entry is derived from a study of OX40 agonist ivuxolimab in advanced cancers. Study results and limitations: Among the lowest peripheral clonal expansion occurred in 0.1-3.0 mg/kg partial responders. CD4+ and CD8+ blood T cells expanded clonally by week 6 at 0.1 to 3.0 mg/kg.

Sampled blood was obtained at baseline, cycle 4 day 1, and cycle 7 day 1. The chain combines TRBV6-1 with TRBJ1-3; no definite D call. The sequences come from CD4+ or CD8+ T cells sorted from blood, collected in a trial of the OX40 agonist ivuxolimab. The receptor was isolated from an adult with an advanced solid tumor such as melanoma, head and neck, liver or kidney cancer. The CDR3 loop reads CASSERRRSGNTIYF. The DNA for the CDR3 is TGTGCCAGCAGTGAGCGACGGCGCTCTGGAAACACCATATATTTT.